This T cell receptor beta chain was identified in a study of blood T cell repertoires in COVID-19. About the study: Spain, Italy and the United States supplied samples that represented acute and convalescent COVID-19. Sources were T cells, B-cell-depleted T cells, or PBMCs; the material itself was cDNA or gDNA.

In the authors' workflow: Scientists estimated how many nucleated cells there were by amplifying reference gene primers. Data came from immunoSEQ multiplex PCR; TCRdb stores just in-frame clones and leaves some out. V and J calls and clone size are copied from that table; D and trimming were computed from the DNA. The table shows some 95,000 clones, with approximately 86% occurring only once. The CDR3 is made up of 17 amino acids. Trimming at V came to 3 bases and at J to 1 base, leaving 6 bases not matched to a gene. Germline lookup yields CDR1 SGHTA and CDR2 FQGNSA. This clone came up a few times. The receptor was isolated from a man older than 75 with active or convalescent COVID-19. What was sequenced was peripheral blood. The chain has TRBV7-2 and TRBJ2-5, with 12 bases that match TRBD2. CDR3 sequence reads: CASSFLGLAGPQETQYF. The CDR3 region has the DNA TGTGCCAGCAGCTTTTTAGGACTAGCGGGGCCCCAAGAGACCCAGTACTTC.